Listed below are T cell receptor beta chains from one sample, sequenced in a study of shared clonotypes between healthy human individuals. Sequenced by immunoSEQ multiplex PCR; TCRdb stores in-frame clones only, minus some. The sample has approximately 2.5 million clones, 80% to 95% seen once; the top ten hold 0.36%. Sequenced material: naive CD4+ T cells from PBMCs. Every receptor here comes from a man younger than 35 in good health. Some clones in this sample may be carry-over from other donors' samples. The CDR3 runs from the conserved cysteine through the conserved F or W. The D gene is left open where the match is weak. Clone sizes are given selectively: once, few, many, or a class where the clone is expanded.

NA | TRBJ2-2 | NA | TRBV28 | TGTGCCATCAGCAGGAACACCGGGGAGCTGTTTTTT | CAISRNTGELFF
TRBD1 | TRBJ1-1 | NA | TRBV10-3 | TGTGCCATCAGTGAGTACTCGAGGACAGGTGAAGCTTTCTTT | CAISEYSRTGEAFF
NA | TRBJ2-3 | NA | TRBV7-2 | TGTGCCAGCAGCTTTACAGCGACAGATACGCAGTATTTT | CASSFTATDTQYF
NA | TRBJ1-1 | few | TRBV7-9 | TGTGCCAGCAGATTTGACAGGCCGAACACTGAAGCTTTCTTT | CASRFDRPNTEAFF
NA | TRBJ2-2 | NA | TRBV7-2 | TGTGCCAGCAGCTTAGCGAGGGGCAGGTATACCGGGGAGCTGTTTTTT | CASSLARGRYTGELFF
NA | TRBJ2-5 | few | TRBV5-4 | TGTGCCAGCAGCTTGGTGCAGAAAGAGACCCAGTACTTC | CASSLVQKETQYF
TRBD1 | TRBJ1-1 | NA | TRBV7-3 | TGTGCCAGCAGCTTAATCGACCAGGGGGCGTCGGAAGCTTTCTTT | CASSLIDQGASEAFF
TRBD2 | TRBJ2-7 | NA | TRBV27 | TGTGCCAGCAGTCCCCCGGGACTAGCGGGAGGTCGCCCCTACGAGCAGTACTTC | CASSPPGLAGGRPYEQYF
NA | TRBJ2-5 | NA | TRBV4-1 | TGCGCCAGCAGTCCAAGTTGGAAGGGAGTAGACCAAGAGACCCAGTACTTC | CASSPSWKGVDQETQYF
TRBD1 | TRBJ1-5 | NA | TRBV4-1 | TGCGCCAGCAGCCCCTGGACAGGGCGAGGGCAGCCCCAGCATTTT | CASSPWTGRGQPQHF
NA | TRBJ2-3 | NA | TRBV29-1 | TGCAGCGTTGAATTCTCAGCCTCCACAGATACGCAGTATTTT | CSVEFSASTDTQYF
NA | TRBJ2-7 | NA | TRBV9 | TGTGCCAGCAGCGTAGGATCAGGCGGCGACGAGCAGTACTTC | CASSVGSGGDEQYF
NA | TRBJ2-3 | NA | TRBV5-1 | TGCGCCAGCAGCCCGTCTAACCCCAGCACAGATACGCAGTATTTT | CASSPSNPSTDTQYF
NA | TRBJ2-7 | NA | TRBV18 | TGTGCCAGCTCTTACACCGGGACCCCCTACGAGCAGTACTTC | CASSYTGTPYEQYF
NA | TRBJ2-1 | NA | TRBV7-9 | TGTGCCAGCAGCTTATATAGGGATCGCGATGAGCAGTTCTTC | CASSLYRDRDEQFF
TRBD1 | TRBJ2-5 | NA | TRBV5-1 | TGCGCCAGCAGCCTGGGATGGGCAGGGGGCGAGACCCAGTACTTC | CASSLGWAGGETQYF
TRBD1 | TRBJ2-3 | NA | TRBV7-3 | TGTGCCAGCAGCTGGACAGGGGGACCTTCAGATACGCAGTATTTT | CASSWTGGPSDTQYF
NA | TRBJ2-5 | NA | TRBV6-1 | TGTGCCTCCGTGAGGGTGGAGACCCAGTACTTC | CASVRVETQYF
TRBD1 | TRBJ2-7 | NA | TRBV4-1 | TGCGCCAGCAGACCTGGACAGGGCGAACTCTACGAGCAGTACTTC | CASRPGQGELYEQYF
NA | TRBJ1-5 | once | TRBV5-4 | TGTGCCAGCAGCTTGAGCCCAGGCCTTAATCAGCCCCAGCATTTT | CASSLSPGLNQPQHF
NA | TRBJ1-2 | NA | TRBV29-1 | TGCAGCGTTGGGCGGAACTATGGCTACACCTTC | CSVGRNYGYTF
NA | TRBJ1-2 | NA | TRBV6-5 | TGTGCCAGCAGTACCCTGGACCAAGCCTATGGCTACACCTTC | CASSTLDQAYGYTF